The clone carrying this T cell receptor beta chain was seen more than once but under ten times. The sample is drawn from a study of technical replicates of blood from several donors. Assay used: immunoSEQ multiplex PCR; TCRdb lists only in-frame clones, some missing. Of 55,000 to 80,000 clones in the sample, just under 90% were seen once. From germline, CDR1 is SGHTA and CDR2 FQGNSA. V lost 1 base to trimming and J lost 1 base; unmatched junction nucleotides: 9. There are 17 residues in the CDR3. The V call is TRBV7-2, the J call TRBJ2-5; 7 bases are a match to TRBD1. The TCR was taken from a human donor in good health. Some clones in this sample may be carry-over from other donors' samples. Sequenced material: PBMCs. The CDR3 spells CASSLVFEGARQETQYF. CDR3 nucleotides: TGTGCCAGCAGCTTAGTTTTCGAGGGGGCCCGCCAAGAGACCCAGTACTTC. The full variable domain, completed using reference TRBV7-2 and TRBJ2-5, is GAGVSQSPSNKVTEKGKDVELRCDPISGHTALYWYRQSLGQGLEFLIYFQGNSAPDKSGLPSDRFSAERTGGSVSTLTIQRTQQEDSAVYLCASSLVFEGARQETQYFGPGTRLLVL.